The next 5 T cell receptor beta chains were all read from a single sample in a study of blood T cell repertoires in COVID-19 (dated by TCRdb to the early 2020s). Preparation of the library involved the immunoSEQ multiplex PCR assay. Sourced from immuneACCESS, this table was stored by TCRdb with only in-frame sequences that have V and J called. A share of the clones is absent; for the studies checked, an unresolved V gene accounts for under half, and the remainder has no known explanation. In this sample the table shows about 200,000 clones, around 84% of which occur a single time. The ten top clones hold about 7.7% of the sample. The sequencing input was PBMCs or T cells enriched from blood (not recorded which). Every receptor here comes from a woman aged 40 to 55 with acute COVID-19.

The chain links TRBV12-3 or TRBV12-4 to TRBJ2-7, with a possible D match to TRBD2 (5 bases). The CDR3 has 12 amino acids. Trimming removed 2 bases at V and 8 bases at J, with 10 bases between. CDR3 amino acids: CASSLRGLQQYF. The CDR3, as DNA: TGTGCCAGCAGTTTACGCGGGCTACAGCAGTACTTC.

The CDR3 here is CASSEPGQGNNEQFF. The CDR3 DNA sequence: TGCGCCAGCAGTGAGCCGGGACAGGGTAACAATGAGCAGTTCTTC. The chain links TRBV10-1 to TRBJ2-1, with 9 bases matching TRBD1. J lost 5 bases, V lost 2 bases, and 4 bases had no gene match. Germline loops: CDR1 WNHNN, CDR2 SYGVQD (reference sequence). This CDR3 contains 15 residues.

The chain carries TRBV5-1 and TRBJ2-5; TRBD1 matches at 10 bases. Germline CDR1 reads SGHRS; CDR2 reads YFSETQ. The length of the CDR3 is 16 residues. The trim removed 0 bases at V and 1 base at J, leaving 3 bases unmatched. The DNA for the CDR3 is TGCGCCAGCAGCTTGGCGACAGGGGGCCCCCAAGAGACCCAGTACTTC. Translation: CASSLATGGPQETQYF.

This clone has only a few counts. The chain combines TRBV30 with TRBJ1-1; 9 nucleotides line up with TRBD1. Germline V lookup: CDR1 GTSNPN, CDR2 SVGIG (reference sequence). CDR3 length equals 13 residues. The V gene end was trimmed by 5 bases and the J gene end by 3 bases; junction bases not matched to a gene: 4. CDR3: CAWGQGIYTEAFF. In DNA form, the CDR3 reads TGTGCCTGGGGACAGGGGATTTACACTGAAGCTTTCTTT.

V is TRBV28 and J is TRBJ2-5; D might be TRBD1 (5 bases). V was clipped by 3 bases and J by 2 bases, with 10 bases between them. The CDR3 sequence is 14 residues long. Germline V lookup: CDR1 MDHEN, CDR2 SYDVKM. This chain's CDR3 is CASSFPAGQETQYF. CDR3 DNA sequence: TGTGCCAGCAGTTTCCCGGCAGGGCAAGAGACCCAGTACTTC.